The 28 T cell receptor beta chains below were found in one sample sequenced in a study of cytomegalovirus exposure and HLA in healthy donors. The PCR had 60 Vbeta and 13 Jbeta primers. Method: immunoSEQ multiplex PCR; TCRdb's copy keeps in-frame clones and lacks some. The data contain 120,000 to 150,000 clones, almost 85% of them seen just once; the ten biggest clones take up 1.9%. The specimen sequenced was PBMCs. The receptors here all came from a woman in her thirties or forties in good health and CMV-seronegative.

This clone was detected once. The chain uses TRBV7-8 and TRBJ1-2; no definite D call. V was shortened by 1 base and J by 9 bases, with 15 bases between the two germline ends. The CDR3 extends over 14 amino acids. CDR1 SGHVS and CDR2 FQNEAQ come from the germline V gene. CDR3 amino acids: CASSLGPPNPSYTF. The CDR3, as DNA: TGTGCCAGCAGCTTAGGGCCCCCGAACCCCAGCTACACCTTC.

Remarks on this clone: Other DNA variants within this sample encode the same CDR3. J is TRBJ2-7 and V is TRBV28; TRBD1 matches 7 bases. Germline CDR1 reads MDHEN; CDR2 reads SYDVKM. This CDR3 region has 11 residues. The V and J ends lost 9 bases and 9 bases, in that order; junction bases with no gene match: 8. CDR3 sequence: CASSNQGVQYF. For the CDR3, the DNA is TGTGCCAGTAGCAACCAGGGGGTGCAGTACTTC.

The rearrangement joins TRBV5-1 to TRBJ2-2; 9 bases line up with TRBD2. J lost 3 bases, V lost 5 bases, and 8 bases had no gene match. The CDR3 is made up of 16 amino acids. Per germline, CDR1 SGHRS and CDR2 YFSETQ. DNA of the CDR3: TGCGCCAGCAGAAGAATAGCGGGAGAGGACACCGGGGAGCTGTTTTTT. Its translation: CASRRIAGEDTGELFF.

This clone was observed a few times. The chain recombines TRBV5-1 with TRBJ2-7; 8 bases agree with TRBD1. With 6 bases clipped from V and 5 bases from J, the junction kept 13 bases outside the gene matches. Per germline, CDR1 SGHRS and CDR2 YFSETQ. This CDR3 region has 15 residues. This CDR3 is CASKNYGTGNDEQYF. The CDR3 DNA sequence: TGCGCCAGCAAAAACTACGGGACAGGTAATGACGAGCAGTACTTC.

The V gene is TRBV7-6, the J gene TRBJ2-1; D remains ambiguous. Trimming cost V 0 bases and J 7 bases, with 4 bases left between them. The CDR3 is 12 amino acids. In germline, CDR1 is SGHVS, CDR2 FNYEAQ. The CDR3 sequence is CASSLAANEQFF. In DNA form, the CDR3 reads TGTGCCAGCAGCTTAGCGGCTAATGAGCAGTTCTTC.

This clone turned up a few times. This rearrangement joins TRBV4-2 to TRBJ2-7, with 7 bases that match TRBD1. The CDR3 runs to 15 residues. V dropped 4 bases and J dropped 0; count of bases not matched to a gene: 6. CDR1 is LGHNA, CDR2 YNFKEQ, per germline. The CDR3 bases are TGTGCCAGCAGCCCTTGGGACAGAGACTCCTACGAGCAGTACTTC. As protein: CASSPWDRDSYEQYF.

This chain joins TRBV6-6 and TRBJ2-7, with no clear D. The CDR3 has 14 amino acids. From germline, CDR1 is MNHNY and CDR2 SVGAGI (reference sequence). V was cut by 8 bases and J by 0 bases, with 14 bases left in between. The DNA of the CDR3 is TGTGCCAGCCCGACTGGAATCAGCTCCTACGAGCAGTACTTC. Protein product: CASPTGISSYEQYF.

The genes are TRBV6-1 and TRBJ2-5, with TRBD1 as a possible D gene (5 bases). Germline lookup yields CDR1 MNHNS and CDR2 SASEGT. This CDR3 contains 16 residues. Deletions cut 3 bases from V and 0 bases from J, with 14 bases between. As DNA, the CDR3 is TGTGCCAGCAGTGACAGGCGCAGGGTGTACCAAGAGACCCAGTACTTC. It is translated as CASSDRRRVYQETQYF.

CDR3 in DNA: TGTGCCAGCAGCTTGGGGGGGGATGGAGCGGGGATCACAGATACGCAGTATTTT. Translating it yields CASSLGGDGAGITDTQYF. This sequence joins TRBV5-4 and TRBJ2-3; 7 nucleotides align to TRBD2. Germline CDR1 is SGHNT and CDR2 is YYREEE (reference sequence). This CDR3 is built from 18 residues. With 0 bases clipped from V and 2 bases from J, the junction kept 12 bases outside the gene matches. The entire variable domain, with the rest obtained from reference TRBV5-4 and TRBJ2-3, is as follows: ETGVTQSPTHLIKTRGQQVTLRCSSQSGHNTVSWYQQALGQGPQFIFQYYREEENGRGNFPPRFSGLQFPNYSSELNVNALELDDSALYLCASSLGGDGAGITDTQYFGPGTRLTVL.

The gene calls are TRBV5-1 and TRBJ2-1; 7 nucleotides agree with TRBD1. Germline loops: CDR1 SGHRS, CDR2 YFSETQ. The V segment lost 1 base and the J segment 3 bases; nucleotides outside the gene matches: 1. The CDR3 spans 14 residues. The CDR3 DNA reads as TGCGCCAGCAGCTTGTGGGACAGCTACAATGAGCAGTTCTTC. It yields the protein CASSLWDSYNEQFF.

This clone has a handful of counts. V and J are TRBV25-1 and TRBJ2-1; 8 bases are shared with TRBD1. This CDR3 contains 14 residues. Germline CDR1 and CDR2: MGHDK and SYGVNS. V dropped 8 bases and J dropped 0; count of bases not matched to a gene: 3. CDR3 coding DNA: TGTGCCAGCCATACAGGGGGCTCCTACAATGAGCAGTTCTTC. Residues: CASHTGGSYNEQFF.

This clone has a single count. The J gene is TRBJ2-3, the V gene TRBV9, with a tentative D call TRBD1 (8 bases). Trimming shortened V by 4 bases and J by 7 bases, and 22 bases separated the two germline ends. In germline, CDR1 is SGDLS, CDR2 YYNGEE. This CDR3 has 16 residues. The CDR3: CASSPTQGGLAYTQYF. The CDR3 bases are TGTGCCAGCAGCCCTACACAGGGGGGGCTAGCTTATACGCAGTATTTT.

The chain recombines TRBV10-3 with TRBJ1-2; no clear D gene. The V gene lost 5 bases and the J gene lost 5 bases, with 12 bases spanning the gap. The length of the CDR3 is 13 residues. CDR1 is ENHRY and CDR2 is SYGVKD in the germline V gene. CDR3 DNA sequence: TGTGCCATCAGTCGGACGGGAGGGTATGGCTACACCTTC. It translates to CAISRTGGYGYTF.

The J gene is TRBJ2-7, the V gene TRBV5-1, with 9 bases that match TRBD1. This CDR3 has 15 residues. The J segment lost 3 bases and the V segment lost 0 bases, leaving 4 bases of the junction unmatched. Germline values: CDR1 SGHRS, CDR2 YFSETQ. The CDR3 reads CASSLGGQGVYEQYF. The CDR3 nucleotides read TGCGCCAGCAGCTTGGGGGGACAGGGTGTCTACGAGCAGTACTTC.

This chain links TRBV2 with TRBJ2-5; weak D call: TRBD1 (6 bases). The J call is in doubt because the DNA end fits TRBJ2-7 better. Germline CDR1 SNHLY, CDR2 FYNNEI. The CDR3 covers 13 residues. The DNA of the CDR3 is TGTGCCAGCAGTGCGGGACAAGTTTACGAGCAGTACTTC. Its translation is CASSAGQVYEQYF.

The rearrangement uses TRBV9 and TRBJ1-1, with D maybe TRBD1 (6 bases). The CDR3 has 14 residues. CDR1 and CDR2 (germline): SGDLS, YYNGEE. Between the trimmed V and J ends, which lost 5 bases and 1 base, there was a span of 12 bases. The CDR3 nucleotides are TGTGCCAGCAGGGGGGGGGCCCCGAACACTGAAGCTTTCTTT. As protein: CASRGGAPNTEAFF.

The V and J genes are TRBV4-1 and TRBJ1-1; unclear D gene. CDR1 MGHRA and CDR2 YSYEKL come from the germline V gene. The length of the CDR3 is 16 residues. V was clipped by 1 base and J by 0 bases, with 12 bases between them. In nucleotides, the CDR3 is TGCGCCAGCAGCCAAGTTCTCTCGAACATGAACACTGAAGCTTTCTTT. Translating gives CASSQVLSNMNTEAFF.

The CDR3 DNA follows: TGTGCCATCAGTGAGCCCCCCAGGGGTGGCTACACCTTC. Translation gives CAISEPPRGGYTF. The J gene is TRBJ1-2, the V gene TRBV10-3; perhaps TRBD1 as D (6 bases). CDR3 size: 13 residues. Germline V gene lookup returns CDR1 ENHRY and CDR2 SYGVKD. The V end lost 2 bases, the J end lost 7 bases, and 11 bases lay between the germline ends.

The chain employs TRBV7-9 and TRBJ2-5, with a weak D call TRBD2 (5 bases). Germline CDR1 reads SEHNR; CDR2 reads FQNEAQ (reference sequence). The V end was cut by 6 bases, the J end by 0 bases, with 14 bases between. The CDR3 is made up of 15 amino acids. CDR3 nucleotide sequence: TGTGCCAGCAGTCCCCGAGGGTCCCACCAAGAGACCCAGTACTTC. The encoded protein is CASSPRGSHQETQYF.

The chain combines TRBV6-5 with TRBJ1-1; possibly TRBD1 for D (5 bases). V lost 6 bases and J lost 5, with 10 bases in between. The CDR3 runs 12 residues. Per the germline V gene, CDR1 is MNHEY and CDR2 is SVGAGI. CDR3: CASRPPGTEAFF. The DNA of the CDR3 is TGTGCCAGCAGACCCCCAGGGACTGAAGCTTTCTTT.

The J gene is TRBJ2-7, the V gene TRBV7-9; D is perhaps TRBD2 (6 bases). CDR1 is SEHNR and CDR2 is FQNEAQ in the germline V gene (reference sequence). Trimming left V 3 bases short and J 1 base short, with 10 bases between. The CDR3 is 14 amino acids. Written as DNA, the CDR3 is TGTGCCAGCAGCTTCCATAGCGGATCCTACGAGCAGTACTTC. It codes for CASSFHSGSYEQYF.

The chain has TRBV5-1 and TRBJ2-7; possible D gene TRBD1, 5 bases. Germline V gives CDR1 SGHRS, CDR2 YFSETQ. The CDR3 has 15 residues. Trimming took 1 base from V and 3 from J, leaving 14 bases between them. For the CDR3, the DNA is TGCGCCAGCAGCTTGACTGTGGACATAAGCTACGAGCAGTACTTC. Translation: CASSLTVDISYEQYF.

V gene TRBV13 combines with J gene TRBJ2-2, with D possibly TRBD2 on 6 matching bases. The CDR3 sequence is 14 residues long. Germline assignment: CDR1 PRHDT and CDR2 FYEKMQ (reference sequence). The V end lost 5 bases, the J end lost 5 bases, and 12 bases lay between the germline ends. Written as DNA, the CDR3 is TGTGCCAGCAGCCCGATGGGAGGAACCGGGGAGCTGTTTTTT. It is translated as CASSPMGGTGELFF.

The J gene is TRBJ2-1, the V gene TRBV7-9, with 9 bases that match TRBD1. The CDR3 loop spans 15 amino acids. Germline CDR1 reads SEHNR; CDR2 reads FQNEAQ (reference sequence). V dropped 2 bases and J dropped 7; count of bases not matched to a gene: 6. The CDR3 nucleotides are TGTGCCAGCAGCTTACGGGACAGGGTGGGAAATGAGCAGTTCTTC. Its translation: CASSLRDRVGNEQFF.

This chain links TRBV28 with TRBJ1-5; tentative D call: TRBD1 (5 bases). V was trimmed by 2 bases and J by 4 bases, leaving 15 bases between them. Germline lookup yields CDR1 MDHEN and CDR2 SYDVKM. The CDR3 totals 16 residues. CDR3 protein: CASSLAERGRNQPQHF. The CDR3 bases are TGTGCCAGCAGTTTAGCCGAAAGGGGCCGGAATCAGCCCCAGCATTTT. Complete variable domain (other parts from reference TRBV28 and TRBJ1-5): DVKVTQSSRYLVKRTGEKVFLECVQDMDHENMFWYRQDPGLGLRLIYFSYDVKMKEKGDIPEGYSVSREKKERFSLILESASTNQTSMYLCASSLAERGRNQPQHFGDGTRLSIL.

The chain's CDR3 is CASSLESGGTQYF. In nucleotides, the CDR3 is TGTGCCAGCAGCTTAGAGTCGGGAGGGACCCAGTACTTC. The chain couples TRBV11-2 to TRBJ2-5; TRBD2 aligns across 7 bases. Germline loops: CDR1 SGHAT, CDR2 FQNNGV. Germline trimming cut 0 bases from V and 7 bases from J; bases unmatched to any gene: 2. The CDR3 has 13 residues.

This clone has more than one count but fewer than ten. In DNA form, the CDR3 reads TGTGCCAGTAGCGGAACCCCGGGGACAGGGAAGCCCGGGGAGCTGTTTTTT. The encoded protein is CASSGTPGTGKPGELFF. V is TRBV19 and J is TRBJ2-2; TRBD1 aligns across 9 bases. The V and J ends lost 6 bases and 6 bases, in that order; junction bases with no gene match: 14. CDR1 is LNHDA, CDR2 SQIVND, per germline (reference sequence). The CDR3 consists of 17 residues.

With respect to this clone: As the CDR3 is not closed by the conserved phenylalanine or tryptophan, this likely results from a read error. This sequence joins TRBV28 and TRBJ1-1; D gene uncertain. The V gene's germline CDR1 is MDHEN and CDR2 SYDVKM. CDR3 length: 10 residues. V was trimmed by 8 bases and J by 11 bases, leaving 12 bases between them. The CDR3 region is CASAGELAFS. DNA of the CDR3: TGTGCCAGCGCCGGGGAGCTGGCTTTCTCT.